Presented here are 8 T cell receptor beta chains from one specimen sequenced in a study of spatial heterogeneity in lung cancer. The time point here: sample taken at primary tumor resection. TCRdb reanalysed the 5' RACE reads using MiXCR and keeps one entry per CDR3 protein. Of about 36,000 distinct CDR3 sequences in the sample, 6.5% to 9% were seen once. The source was PBMCs, collected at surgery. These receptors originate from a female donor with early-stage non-small cell lung cancer.

This clonotype was recorded at least ten times. The rearrangement links TRBV10-3 to TRBJ2-7; 8 nucleotides match TRBD1. Germline lookup yields CDR1 ENHRY and CDR2 SYGVKD. V lost 2 bases to trimming and J lost 7 bases; unmatched junction nucleotides: 7. The CDR3 length is 14 residues. DNA of the CDR3: TGTGCCATCAGTGAGAGCACAGGGGGTTGGGAGCAGTACTTC. The encoded protein is CAISESTGGWEQYF.

This clonotype has at least ten counts. This sequence joins TRBV10-3 and TRBJ1-1; D is undetermined. The CDR3 totals 11 residues. In germline, CDR1 is ENHRY, CDR2 SYGVKD. V lost 10 bases, J lost 1 base, and 7 bases lay in between. The CDR3 DNA sequence: TGTGCCAGCCACGGGAACACTGAAGCTTTCTTT. It yields the protein CASHGNTEAFF.

There are many counts of this clonotype. V is TRBV5-1 and J is TRBJ2-1; D remains unclear. Trimming took off 0 bases at V and 0 bases at J, with 10 bases between the two ends. This CDR3 has 16 residues. Germline-derived CDR1 and CDR2 are SGHRS and YFSETQ. The CDR3 DNA sequence: TGCGCCAGCAGCTTGGCCGCTGGCGTCTCCTACAATGAGCAGTTCTTC. Encoded protein: CASSLAAGVSYNEQFF.

This clonotype was observed at least ten times. The CDR3, as DNA: TGCAGCGCCCATGGAGCGGTCCAAGAGACCCAGTACTTC. It specifies CSAHGAVQETQYF. The V gene is TRBV29-1, the J gene TRBJ2-5; D perhaps matches TRBD2 (5 bases). Trimming took 7 bases from V and 1 from J, leaving 13 bases between them. The length of the CDR3 is 13 residues. In germline, CDR1 is SQVTM, CDR2 ANQGSEA.

This clonotype is labeled as medium-sized. The V gene is TRBV7-9, the J gene TRBJ1-1; 9 nucleotides align to TRBD1. This CDR3 comprises 15 residues. Germline values: CDR1 SEHNR, CDR2 FQNEAQ (reference sequence). V shed 5 bases, J shed 1 base, and the junction held 5 bases outside the gene matches. The CDR3 here is CASSPGQGWNTEAFF. In DNA form, the CDR3 reads TGTGCCAGCAGCCCGGGACAGGGATGGAACACTGAAGCTTTCTTT.

Many counts were recorded for this clonotype. The chain combines TRBV7-8 with TRBJ2-7, with D unclear. Trimming removed 1 base at V and 4 bases at J, with 8 bases between. This CDR3 has 13 residues. Germline V gene data show CDR1 as SGHVS and CDR2 as FQNEAQ. The CDR3 nucleotides read TGTGCCAGCAGCTTAGTAGTCGCTTACGAGCAGTACTTC. Residues: CASSLVVAYEQYF.

This clonotype has a count of ten or more. The rearrangement links TRBV29-1 to TRBJ2-5; D could derive from TRBD1 or TRBD2 (5 bases each). V was pared by 6 bases and J by 4 bases, with 12 bases between. The CDR3 loop spans 12 amino acids. In germline, CDR1 is SQVTM, CDR2 ANQGSEA. CDR3 residues: CSVVRGPETQYF. CDR3 sequence (DNA): TGCAGCGTCGTCCGGGGCCCAGAGACCCAGTACTTC.

Many counts were recorded for this clonotype. The J gene is TRBJ2-5, the V gene TRBV5-1; 7 positions agree with TRBD2. The germline V gene encodes CDR1 SGHRS and CDR2 YFSETQ. V shed 0 bases and J 0 bases; nucleotides not matched to a gene: 2. This CDR3 has 15 amino acids. In DNA form, the CDR3 reads TGCGCCAGCAGCTTGGGGCTAGCGGACCAAGAGACCCAGTACTTC. Protein: CASSLGLADQETQYF.